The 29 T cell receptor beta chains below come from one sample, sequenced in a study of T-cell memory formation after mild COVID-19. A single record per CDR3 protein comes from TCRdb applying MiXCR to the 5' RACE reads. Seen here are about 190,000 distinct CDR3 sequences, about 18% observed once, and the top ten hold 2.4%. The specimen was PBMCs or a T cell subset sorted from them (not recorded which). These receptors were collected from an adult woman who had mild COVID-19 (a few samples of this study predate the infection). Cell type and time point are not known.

As DNA, the CDR3 is TGTGCCAGCAGTGCCCTGGGACATAAGAGCTCCTACGAGCAGTACTTC. It is translated as CASSALGHKSSYEQYF. The J gene is TRBJ2-7, the V gene TRBV2; weak D call: TRBD1 (6 bases). This CDR3 has 16 residues. Per the germline V gene, CDR1 is SNHLY and CDR2 is FYNNEI. Deletions cut 4 bases from V and 0 bases from J, with 16 bases between.

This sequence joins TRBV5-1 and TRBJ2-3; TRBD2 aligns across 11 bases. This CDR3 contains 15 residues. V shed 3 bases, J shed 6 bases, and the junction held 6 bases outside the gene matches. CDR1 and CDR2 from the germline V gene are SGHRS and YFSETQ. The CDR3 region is CASSSLAGGGDTQYF. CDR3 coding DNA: TGCGCCAGCAGCTCCTTAGCGGGAGGGGGTGATACGCAGTATTTT.

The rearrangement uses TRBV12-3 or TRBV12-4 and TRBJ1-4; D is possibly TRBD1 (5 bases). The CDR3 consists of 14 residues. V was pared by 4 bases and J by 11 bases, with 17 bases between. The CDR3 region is CASSSPRPRDKLFF. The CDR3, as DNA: TGTGCCAGCAGTTCACCACGGCCTCGGGACAAACTGTTTTTT.

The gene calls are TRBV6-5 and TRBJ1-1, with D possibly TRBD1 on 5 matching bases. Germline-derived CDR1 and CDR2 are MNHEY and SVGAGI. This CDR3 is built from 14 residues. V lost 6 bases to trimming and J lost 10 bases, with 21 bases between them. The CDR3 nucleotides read TGTGCCAGCAGAGACCAATTTTCAGGGAGAAGAGCTTTCTTT. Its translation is CASRDQFSGRRAFF.

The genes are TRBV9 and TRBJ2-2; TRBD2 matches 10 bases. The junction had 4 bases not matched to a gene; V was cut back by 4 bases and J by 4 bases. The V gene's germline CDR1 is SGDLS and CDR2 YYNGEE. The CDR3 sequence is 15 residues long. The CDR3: CASSPRLAGTGELFF. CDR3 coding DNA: TGTGCCAGCAGCCCACGACTAGCGGGCACCGGGGAGCTGTTTTTT.

DNA of the CDR3: TGCGCCAGCAGTCACCGGAGCCATTCCGGGACGGGGACCTACGAGCAGTACTTC. The encoded protein is CASSHRSHSGTGTYEQYF. The chain links TRBV23-1 to TRBJ2-7; possibly TRBD1 or TRBD2 for D (5 bases each). TRBV23-1 is an open reading frame whose function is uncertain. V lost 3 bases and J 2 bases, leaving 23 bases between the germline ends. The CDR3 consists of 18 residues.

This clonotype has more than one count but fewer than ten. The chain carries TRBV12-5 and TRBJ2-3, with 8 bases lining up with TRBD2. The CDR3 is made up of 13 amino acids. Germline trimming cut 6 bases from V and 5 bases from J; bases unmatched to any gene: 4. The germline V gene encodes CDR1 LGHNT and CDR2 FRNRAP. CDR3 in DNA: TGTGCTAGTGGCCCGACTAGCGAAGATACGCAGTATTTT. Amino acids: CASGPTSEDTQYF.

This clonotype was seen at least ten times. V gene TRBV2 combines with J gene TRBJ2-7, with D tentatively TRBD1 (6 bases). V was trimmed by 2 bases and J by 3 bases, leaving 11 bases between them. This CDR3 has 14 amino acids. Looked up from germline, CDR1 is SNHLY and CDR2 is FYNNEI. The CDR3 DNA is TGTGCCAGCAGTGAACAGGGGATCGGCTACGAGCAGTACTTC. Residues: CASSEQGIGYEQYF.

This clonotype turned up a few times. CDR3: CATKSGTAHGYTF. The CDR3 bases are TGTGCCACCAAATCCGGGACAGCTCATGGCTACACCTTC. The rearrangement joins TRBV24-1 to TRBJ1-2, with 7 bases matching TRBD1. The germline V gene encodes CDR1 KGHDR and CDR2 SFDVKD. The length of the CDR3 is 13 residues. The junction had 8 bases not matched to a gene; V was cut back by 8 bases and J by 6 bases.

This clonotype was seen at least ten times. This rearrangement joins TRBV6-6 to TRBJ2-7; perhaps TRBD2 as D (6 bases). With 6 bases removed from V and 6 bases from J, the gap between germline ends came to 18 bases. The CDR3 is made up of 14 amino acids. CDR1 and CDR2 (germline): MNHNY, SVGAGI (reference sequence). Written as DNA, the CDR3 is TGTGCCAGCAGCCACGGAGGGACGCTAAGCGAGCAGTACTTC. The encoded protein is CASSHGGTLSEQYF.

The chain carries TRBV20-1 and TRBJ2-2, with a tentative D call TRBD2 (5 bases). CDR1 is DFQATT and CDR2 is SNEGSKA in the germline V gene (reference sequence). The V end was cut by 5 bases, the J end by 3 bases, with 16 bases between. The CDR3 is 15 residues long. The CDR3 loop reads CSAPYLSVDTGELFF. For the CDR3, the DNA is TGCAGTGCTCCCTACCTTAGCGTTGACACCGGGGAGCTGTTTTTT.

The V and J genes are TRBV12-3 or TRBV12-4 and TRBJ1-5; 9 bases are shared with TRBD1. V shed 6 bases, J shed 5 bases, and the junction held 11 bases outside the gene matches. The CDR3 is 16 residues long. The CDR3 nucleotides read TGTGCCAGCAGCCCCAGCTTCGGGACAGGGCATCAGCCCCAGCATTTT. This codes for CASSPSFGTGHQPQHF.

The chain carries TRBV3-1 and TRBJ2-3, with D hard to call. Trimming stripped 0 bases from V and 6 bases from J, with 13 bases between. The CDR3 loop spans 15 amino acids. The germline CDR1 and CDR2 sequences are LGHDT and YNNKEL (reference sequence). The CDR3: CASSQDPRTSDTQYF. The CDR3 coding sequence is TGTGCCAGCAGCCAAGACCCTAGGACCTCGGATACGCAGTATTTT.

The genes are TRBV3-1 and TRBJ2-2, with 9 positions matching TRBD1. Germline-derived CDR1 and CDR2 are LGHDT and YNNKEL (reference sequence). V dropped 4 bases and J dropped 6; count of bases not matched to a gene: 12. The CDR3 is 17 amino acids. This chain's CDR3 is CASSRLPGQGAAGELFF. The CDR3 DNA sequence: TGTGCCAGCAGCCGGCTACCGGGACAGGGTGCCGCCGGGGAGCTGTTTTTT. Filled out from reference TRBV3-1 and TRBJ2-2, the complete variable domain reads DTAVSQTPKYLVTQMGNDKSIKCEQNLGHDTMYWYKQDSKKFLKIMFSYNNKELIINETVPNRFSPKSPDKAHLNLHINSLELGDSAVYFCASSRLPGQGAAGELFFGEGSRLTVL.

CDR3 coding DNA: TGTGCCAGCAGTTTAAGCAGGGTTCGAGAGACCCAGTACTTC. Its protein is CASSLSRVRETQYF. The chain uses TRBV27 and TRBJ2-5; tentatively, D is TRBD1 (5 bases). Trimming removed 2 bases at V and 4 bases at J, with 11 bases between. Per the germline V gene, CDR1 is MNHEY and CDR2 is SMNVEV (reference sequence). The CDR3 totals 14 residues.

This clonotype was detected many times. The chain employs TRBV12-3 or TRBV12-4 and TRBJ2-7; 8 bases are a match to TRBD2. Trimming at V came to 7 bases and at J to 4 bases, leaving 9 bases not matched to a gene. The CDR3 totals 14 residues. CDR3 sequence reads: CASTRGAGAYEQYF. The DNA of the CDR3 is TGTGCCAGCACTAGGGGAGCGGGAGCGTACGAGCAGTACTTC.

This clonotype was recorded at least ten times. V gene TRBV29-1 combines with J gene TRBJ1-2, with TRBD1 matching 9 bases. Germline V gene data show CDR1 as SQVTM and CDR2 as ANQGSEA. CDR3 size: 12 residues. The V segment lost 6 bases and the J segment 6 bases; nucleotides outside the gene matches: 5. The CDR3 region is CSVTQGAHGYTF. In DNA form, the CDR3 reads TGCAGCGTCACACAGGGGGCTCATGGCTACACCTTC.

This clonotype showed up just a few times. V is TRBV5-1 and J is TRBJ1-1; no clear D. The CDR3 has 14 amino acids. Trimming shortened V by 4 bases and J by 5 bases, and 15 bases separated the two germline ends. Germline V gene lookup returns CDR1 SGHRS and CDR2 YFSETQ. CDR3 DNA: TGCGCCAGCAGCACCACCAGTTCCCGGACTGAAGCTTTCTTT. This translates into CASSTTSSRTEAFF.

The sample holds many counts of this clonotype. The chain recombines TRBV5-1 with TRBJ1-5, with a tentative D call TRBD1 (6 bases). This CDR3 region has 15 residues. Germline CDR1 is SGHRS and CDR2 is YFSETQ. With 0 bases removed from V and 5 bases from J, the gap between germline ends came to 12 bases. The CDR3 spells CASSLEGWGHQPQHF. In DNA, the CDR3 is TGCGCCAGCAGCTTGGAAGGGTGGGGGCATCAGCCCCAGCATTTT.

For the CDR3, the DNA is TGTGCCAGCAGCTTGGAACTAGCCGAGCAGTACTTC. Protein sequence: CASSLELAEQYF. The V gene is TRBV5-4, the J gene TRBJ2-7; the D gene is possibly TRBD2 (6 bases). The CDR3 is made up of 12 amino acids. V was shortened by 0 bases and J by 6 bases, with 7 bases between the two germline ends. Germline V gene data show CDR1 as SGHNT and CDR2 as YYREEE (reference sequence). Using reference TRBV5-4 and TRBJ2-7 for the parts outside the CDR3, the full variable domain is ETGVTQSPTHLIKTRGQQVTLRCSSQSGHNTVSWYQQALGQGPQFIFQYYREEENGRGNFPPRFSGLQFPNYSSELNVNALELDDSALYLCASSLELAEQYFGPGTRLTVT.

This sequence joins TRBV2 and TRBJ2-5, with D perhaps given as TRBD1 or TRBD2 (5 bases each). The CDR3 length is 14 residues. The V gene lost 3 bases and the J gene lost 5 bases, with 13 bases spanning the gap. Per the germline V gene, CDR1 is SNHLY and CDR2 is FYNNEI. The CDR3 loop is CASSETAVGETQYF. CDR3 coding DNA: TGTGCCAGCAGTGAGACAGCGGTCGGGGAGACCCAGTACTTC. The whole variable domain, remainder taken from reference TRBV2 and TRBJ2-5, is EPEVTQTPSHQVTQMGQEVILRCVPISNHLYFYWYRQILGQKVEFLVSFYNNEISEKSEIFDDQFSVERPDGSNFTLKIRSTKLEDSAMYFCASSETAVGETQYFGPGTRLLVL.

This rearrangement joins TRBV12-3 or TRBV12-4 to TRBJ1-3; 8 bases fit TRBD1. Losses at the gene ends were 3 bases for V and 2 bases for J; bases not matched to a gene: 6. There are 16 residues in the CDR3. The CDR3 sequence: CASSFGGQATGNTIYF. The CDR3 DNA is TGTGCCAGCAGTTTCGGGGGACAGGCAACTGGAAACACCATATATTTT.

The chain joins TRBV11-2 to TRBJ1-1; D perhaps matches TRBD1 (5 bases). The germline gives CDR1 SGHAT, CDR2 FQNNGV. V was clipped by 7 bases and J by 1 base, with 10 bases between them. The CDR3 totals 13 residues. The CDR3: CASTIGQNTEAFF. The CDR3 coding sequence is TGTGCCAGCACGATAGGACAGAACACTGAAGCTTTCTTT.

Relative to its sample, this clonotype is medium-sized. As DNA, the CDR3 is TGCGCCAGCAGCTTTGACAGGGGCGGCTATAATTCACCCCTCCACTTT. This gives the protein CASSFDRGGYNSPLHF. The chain couples TRBV5-1 to TRBJ1-6; 8 nucleotides line up with TRBD1. This CDR3 comprises 16 residues. Germline assignment: CDR1 SGHRS and CDR2 YFSETQ. V lost 2 bases to trimming and J lost 3 bases; unmatched junction nucleotides: 4.

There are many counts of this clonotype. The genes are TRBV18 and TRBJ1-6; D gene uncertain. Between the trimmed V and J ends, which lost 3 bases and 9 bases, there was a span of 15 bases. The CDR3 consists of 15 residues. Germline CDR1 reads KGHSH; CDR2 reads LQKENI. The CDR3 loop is CASSPGREAGSPLHF. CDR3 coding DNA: TGTGCCAGCTCACCCGGGAGGGAAGCCGGTTCACCCCTCCACTTT. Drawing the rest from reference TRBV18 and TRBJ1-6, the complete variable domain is NAGVMQNPRHLVRRRGQEARLRCSPMKGHSHVYWYRQLPEEGLKFMVYLQKENIIDESGMPKERFSAEFPKEGPSILRIQQVVRGDSAAYFCASSPGREAGSPLHFGNGTRLTVT.

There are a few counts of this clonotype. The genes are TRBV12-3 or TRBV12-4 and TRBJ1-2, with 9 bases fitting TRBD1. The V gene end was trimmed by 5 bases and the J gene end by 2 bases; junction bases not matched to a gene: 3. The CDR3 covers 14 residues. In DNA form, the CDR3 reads TGTGCCAGCAGTACAGGGGGCGCCAACTATGGCTACACCTTC. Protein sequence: CASSTGGANYGYTF.

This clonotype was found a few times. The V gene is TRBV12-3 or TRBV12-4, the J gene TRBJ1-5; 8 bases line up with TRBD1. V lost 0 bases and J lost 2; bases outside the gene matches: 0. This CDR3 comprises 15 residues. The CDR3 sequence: CASSLATGGNQPQHF. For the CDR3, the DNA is TGTGCCAGCAGTTTAGCGACAGGGGGCAATCAGCCCCAGCATTTT.

The CDR3 spells CASSFGNSYEQYF. As DNA, the CDR3 is TGCGCCAGCAGCTTCGGGAACTCCTACGAGCAGTACTTC. The rearrangement joins TRBV5-1 to TRBJ2-7; possibly TRBD2 for D (5 bases). V was cut by 2 bases and J by 0 bases, with 6 bases left in between. CDR3 length equals 13 residues. The V gene's germline CDR1 is SGHRS and CDR2 YFSETQ.

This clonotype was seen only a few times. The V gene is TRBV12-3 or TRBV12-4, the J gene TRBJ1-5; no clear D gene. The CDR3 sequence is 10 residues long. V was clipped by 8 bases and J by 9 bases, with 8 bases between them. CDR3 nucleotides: TGTGCCAGCGGAGATTGGCCCCAGCATTTT. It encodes CASGDWPQHF.